This T cell receptor beta chain was identified in a study of response to subunit inactivated influenza vaccine. TCRdb re-derived calls from the RT-PCR reads in MiXCR, one entry per CDR3 protein. The sample includes approximately 290,000 distinct CDR3 sequences, roughly 20% seen only once; the top ten take 10%. V gave up 5 bases and J gave up 6 bases; unmatched junction bases: 5. The CDR3 covers 15 residues. This clonotype was detected ten times or more. Its antigen is not identified. Regarding the study as a whole: Each seasonal influenza vaccination recruits few new T cells, the authors suggested.

The specimen was PBMCs from blood, collected approximately 20 months after vaccination. This TCR came from a man aged 50-75 years who received an inactivated influenza vaccine. The V gene is TRBV12-3 or TRBV12-4, the J gene TRBJ1-5, with 12 bases aligning to TRBD1. The DNA of the CDR3 is TGTGCCAGCAGTCCACCGGGACAGGGGGCTCAGCCCCAGCATTTT. Translation gives CASSPPGQGAQPQHF.